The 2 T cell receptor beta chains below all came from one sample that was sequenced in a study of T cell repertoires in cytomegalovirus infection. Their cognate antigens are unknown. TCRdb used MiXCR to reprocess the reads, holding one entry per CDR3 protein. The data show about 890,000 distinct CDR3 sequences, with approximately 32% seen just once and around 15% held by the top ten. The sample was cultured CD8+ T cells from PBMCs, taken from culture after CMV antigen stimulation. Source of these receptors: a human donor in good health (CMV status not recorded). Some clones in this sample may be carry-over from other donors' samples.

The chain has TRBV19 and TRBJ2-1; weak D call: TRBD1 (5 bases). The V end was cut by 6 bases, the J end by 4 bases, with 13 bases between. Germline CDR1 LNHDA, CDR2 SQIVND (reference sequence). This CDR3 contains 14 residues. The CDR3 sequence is CASSSDTQYNEQFF. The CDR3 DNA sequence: TGTGCCAGTAGCTCGGACACCCAATACAATGAGCAGTTCTTC.

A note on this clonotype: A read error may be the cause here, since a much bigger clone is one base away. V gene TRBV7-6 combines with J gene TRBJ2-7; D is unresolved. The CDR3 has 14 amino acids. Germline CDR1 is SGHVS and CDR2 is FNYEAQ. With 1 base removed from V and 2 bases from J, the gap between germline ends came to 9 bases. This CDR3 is CASSLDNLTYEQYF. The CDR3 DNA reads TGTGCCAGCAGCTTAGACAACCTTACCTACGAGCAGTACTTC.